What follows are 26 T cell receptor beta chains derived from one specimen sequenced in a study of blood T cell repertoires in COVID-19. Sequencing was performed with immunoSEQ multiplex PCR; in TCRdb, only in-frame clones are kept and a portion is missing. The sample lists under 150,000 clones, roughly 84% occurring once. What was sequenced was peripheral blood. The receptors come from a woman in her 70s who had recovered from COVID-19.

The J gene is TRBJ2-1, the V gene TRBV18, with 8 bases matching TRBD1. This CDR3 has 16 amino acids. The V and J ends lost 0 bases and 2 bases, in that order; junction bases with no gene match: 3. The V gene's germline CDR1 is KGHSH and CDR2 LQKENI. The DNA for the CDR3 is TGTGCCAGCTCACCACCGATGACAGGGGCCTACAATGAGCAGTTCTTC. The encoded protein is CASSPPMTGAYNEQFF.

The chain combines TRBV6-5 with TRBJ2-5; D possibly corresponds to TRBD1 (5 bases). Germline V gene sequence: CDR1 MNHEY, CDR2 SVGAGI. The V gene lost 0 bases and the J gene lost 3 bases, with 11 bases spanning the gap. The CDR3 runs to 15 residues. The CDR3 region has the DNA TGTGCCAGCAGTTACTCGTGGGGCAGGGAAGAGACCCAGTACTTC. It translates to CASSYSWGREETQYF.

The chain links TRBV2 to TRBJ2-3; TRBD2 might be the D (6 bases). Germline V CDR1 and CDR2: SNHLY, FYNNEI. The length of the CDR3 is 14 residues. Trimming took 5 bases from V and 4 from J, leaving 13 bases between them. The CDR3 DNA follows: TGTGCCAGCAGTCCAACTAGCAGAGCAGATACGCAGTATTTT. Its translation is CASSPTSRADTQYF.

The rearrangement joins TRBV19 to TRBJ2-3, with TRBD1 matching over 7 bases. With V trimmed by 1 base and J by 2 bases, 3 bases remained unmatched. This CDR3 spans 15 amino acids. Germline loops: CDR1 LNHDA, CDR2 SQIVND (reference sequence). The CDR3 protein is CASSIGDSNTDTQYF. The CDR3 DNA reads as TGTGCCAGTAGTATAGGGGACAGCAACACAGATACGCAGTATTTT.

The chain is built from TRBV6-5 and TRBJ2-5; TRBD2 matches 7 bases. Trimming at V came to 5 bases and at J to 4 bases, leaving 7 bases not matched to a gene. Germline-derived CDR1 and CDR2 are MNHEY and SVGAGI. The CDR3 contains 14 residues. The CDR3 sequence is CASSLRDYLETQYF. The CDR3 DNA sequence: TGTGCCAGCAGTCTCCGGGACTACCTAGAGACCCAGTACTTC.

V is TRBV7-2 and J is TRBJ1-5; D gene ambiguous. The length of the CDR3 is 13 residues. The V end lost 5 bases, the J end lost 5 bases, and 10 bases lay between the germline ends. Germline loops: CDR1 SGHTA, CDR2 FQGNSA. CDR3 sequence reads: CASSGEFHQPQHF. CDR3 DNA sequence: TGTGCCAGCAGCGGGGAGTTCCATCAGCCCCAGCATTTT.

Written as DNA, the CDR3 is TGCGCCAGCAGCCTGGACAGGAGGAACACCGGGGAGCTGTTTTTT. Its protein is CASSLDRRNTGELFF. V is TRBV5-1 and J is TRBJ2-2; the match to TRBD1 covers 7 bases. This CDR3 region has 15 residues. The V and J ends lost 4 bases and 1 base, in that order; junction bases with no gene match: 4. The germline CDR1 and CDR2 sequences are SGHRS and YFSETQ.

This chain links TRBV29-1 with TRBJ1-4, with D maybe TRBD1 (5 bases). V lost 4 bases to trimming and J lost 6 bases, with 9 bases between them. There are 12 residues in the CDR3. The germline gives CDR1 SQVTM, CDR2 ANQGSEA. The CDR3: CSVGQNYEKLFF. CDR3 DNA sequence: TGCAGCGTTGGACAGAACTATGAAAAACTGTTTTTT. The whole variable domain, remainder taken from reference TRBV29-1 and TRBJ1-4, is SAVISQKPSRDICQRGTSLTIQCQVDSQVTMMFWYRQQPGQSLTLIATANQGSEATYESGFVIDKFPISRPNLTFSTLTVSNMSPEDSSIYLCSVGQNYEKLFFGSGTQLSVL.

The genes are TRBV27 and TRBJ1-1; D is uncertain. Germline values: CDR1 MNHEY, CDR2 SMNVEV (reference sequence). Trimming took 6 bases from V and 0 from J, leaving 11 bases between them. The CDR3 is 14 amino acids. The CDR3 sequence is CASRRASLNTEAFF. DNA for the CDR3: TGTGCCAGCAGGCGGGCAAGCCTGAACACTGAAGCTTTCTTT.

The V gene is TRBV7-2, the J gene TRBJ2-3; tentative D call: TRBD1 (5 bases). CDR3 length: 17 residues. Trimming took off 4 bases at V and 2 bases at J, with 19 bases between the two ends. Germline V gene lookup returns CDR1 SGHTA and CDR2 FQGNSA. The CDR3 loop reads CASSSQKARGATDTQYF. In DNA, the CDR3 is TGTGCCAGCAGCTCACAAAAAGCAAGGGGCGCCACAGATACGCAGTATTTT. The whole variable domain, filled in from reference TRBV7-2 and TRBJ2-3, reads GAGVSQSPSNKVTEKGKDVELRCDPISGHTALYWYRQSLGQGLEFLIYFQGNSAPDKSGLPSDRFSAERTGGSVSTLTIQRTQQEDSAVYLCASSSQKARGATDTQYFGPGTRLTVL.

The V call is TRBV18, the J call TRBJ2-1, with 9 bases aligning to TRBD2. This CDR3 is built from 15 residues. Germline V gives CDR1 KGHSH, CDR2 LQKENI. Trimming cost V 3 bases and J 5 bases; bases outside gene matches: 5. CDR3: CASSPERGADNEQFF. The CDR3, as DNA: TGTGCCAGCTCACCTGAGCGGGGGGCCGACAATGAGCAGTTCTTC.

The chain links TRBV20-1 to TRBJ2-3; 9 bases line up with TRBD2. With 7 bases clipped from V and 4 bases from J, the junction kept 9 bases outside the gene matches. Germline V gene lookup returns CDR1 DFQATT and CDR2 SNEGSKA (reference sequence). The CDR3 consists of 14 residues. CDR3 residues: CSGSGGRAPDTQYF. The CDR3, as DNA: TGCAGTGGTAGTGGCGGGAGGGCACCAGATACGCAGTATTTT.

The chain uses TRBV7-2 and TRBJ1-3; no clear D. Germline V gene lookup returns CDR1 SGHTA and CDR2 FQGNSA. The V gene lost 3 bases and the J gene lost 0 bases, with 9 bases spanning the gap. This CDR3 comprises 15 residues. In DNA form, the CDR3 reads TGTGCCAGCAGCTTGGGAGGGAGCTCTGGAAACACCATATATTTT. Protein: CASSLGGSSGNTIYF.

Only a few counts were recorded for this clone. The chain combines TRBV2 with TRBJ2-7, with D perhaps matching TRBD1 (6 bases). CDR3 length: 11 residues. The germline V gene encodes CDR1 SNHLY and CDR2 FYNNEI. V shed 2 bases and J shed 9 bases, with 8 bases lying between them. In nucleotides, the CDR3 is TGTGCCAGCAGTGAATGGGGGCGGCAGTACTTC. This encodes CASSEWGRQYF.

V is TRBV15 and J is TRBJ1-2; TRBD1 matches at 8 bases. CDR1 is LNHNV, CDR2 YYDKDF, per germline (reference sequence). This CDR3 is 14 amino acids long. Trimming removed 6 bases from V and 5 bases from J; junction bases left unmatched: 8. The CDR3 nucleotides are TGTGCCACCAGTCGGGACAGGCAGGATTATGGCTACACCTTC. Encoded protein: CATSRDRQDYGYTF.

This chain links TRBV4-1 with TRBJ2-7; 7 positions match TRBD1. The V gene end was trimmed by 3 bases and the J gene end by 3 bases; junction bases not matched to a gene: 8. This CDR3 has 15 amino acids. Per the germline V gene, CDR1 is MGHRA and CDR2 is YSYEKL. CDR3 sequence (DNA): TGCGCCAGCAGCCATGTAACAGGGGTAGGCTACGAGCAGTACTTC. It codes for CASSHVTGVGYEQYF.

The chain is built from TRBV6-5 and TRBJ1-2, with D hard to call. The CDR3 covers 13 residues. V dropped 0 bases and J dropped 7 bases, with 9 bases sitting between them. Looked up from germline, CDR1 is MNHEY and CDR2 is SVGAGI. The CDR3 DNA sequence: TGTGCCAGCAGTTACTCGAGCCTGTCTGGCTACACCTTC. Its translation is CASSYSSLSGYTF.

This chain connects TRBV7-8 to TRBJ1-1, with 8 bases matching TRBD1. The CDR3 is made up of 17 amino acids. Trimming removed 1 base from V and 4 bases from J; junction bases left unmatched: 11. Germline-derived CDR1 and CDR2 are SGHVS and FQNEAQ. The DNA for the CDR3 is TGTGCCAGCAGCTTAGTGTACAGGGGGGCCCCCTCCACTGAAGCTTTCTTT. Translation gives CASSLVYRGAPSTEAFF.

V and J are TRBV30 and TRBJ1-4; the match to TRBD1 covers 7 bases. The CDR3 totals 15 residues. Looked up from germline, CDR1 is GTSNPN and CDR2 is SVGIG (reference sequence). V trimming: 2 bases; J trimming: 2 bases; junction bases outside the gene matches: 5. This chain's CDR3 is CAWSLYRGTNEKLFF. CDR3 coding DNA: TGTGCCTGGAGTTTATACAGGGGCACTAATGAAAAACTGTTTTTT.

This chain uses TRBV6-5 with TRBJ2-3; TRBD2 matches at 14 bases. Germline CDR1 and CDR2: MNHEY and SVGAGI. The CDR3 consists of 15 residues. V was clipped by 5 bases and J by 6 bases; unmatched bases: 4. CDR3 sequence: CASSRLAGGSDTQYF. The CDR3 coding sequence is TGTGCCAGCAGTCGACTAGCGGGGGGGTCTGATACGCAGTATTTT.

V usage is TRBV11-3 and J usage is TRBJ2-7, with D unclear. Trimming stripped 0 bases from V and 7 bases from J, with 10 bases between. This CDR3 has 13 amino acids. Germline V CDR1 and CDR2: SGHNT, YENEEA. The CDR3 DNA follows: TGTGCCAGCAGCTTAGATAGTCGTCGGGAGCAGTACTTC. It specifies CASSLDSRREQYF.

J is TRBJ1-1 and V is TRBV20-1; 7 bases are a match to TRBD1. The J segment lost 7 bases and the V segment lost 5 bases, leaving 4 bases of the junction unmatched. The CDR3 contains 11 residues. Germline-derived CDR1 and CDR2 are DFQATT and SNEGSKA (reference sequence). The CDR3: CSAHRGYEAFF. Here the CDR3 DNA reads TGCAGTGCTCACAGGGGATATGAAGCTTTCTTT.

This chain links TRBV6-2 or TRBV6-3 with TRBJ2-7; 9 positions agree with TRBD2. Germline V gene lookup returns CDR1 MNHEY and CDR2 SVGEGT. V was clipped by 5 bases and J by 6 bases; unmatched bases: 17. The CDR3 has 17 amino acids. The CDR3 is CASSQPRIWREGVEQYF. CDR3 sequence (DNA): TGTGCCAGCAGTCAGCCAAGGATATGGCGGGAGGGGGTCGAGCAGTACTTC.

The chain combines TRBV20-1 with TRBJ2-1; TRBD2 matches 7 bases. Trimming took 3 bases from V and 8 from J; bases not matched to a gene: 10. This CDR3 region has 14 residues. Per the germline V gene, CDR1 is DFQATT and CDR2 is SNEGSKA (reference sequence). The CDR3 coding sequence is TGCAGTGCTAGTAGCGCGGGAGTGTTTGATGAGCAGTTCTTC. It translates to CSASSAGVFDEQFF.

V usage is TRBV5-1 and J usage is TRBJ2-1; 10 nucleotides agree with TRBD1. The length of the CDR3 is 15 residues. The ends lost 3 bases at V and 3 bases at J; junction bases unmatched: 3. Germline-derived CDR1 and CDR2 are SGHRS and YFSETQ. CDR3 region: CASSSGTGDYNEQFF. The CDR3 coding sequence is TGCGCCAGCAGCTCCGGGACAGGGGACTACAATGAGCAGTTCTTC.

This rearrangement joins TRBV5-4 to TRBJ1-1; tentative D call: TRBD1 (6 bases). The germline V and J ends were trimmed by 5 bases and 1 base, with 12 bases remaining between them. The CDR3 sequence is 14 residues long. Germline CDR1 SGHNT, CDR2 YYREEE (reference sequence). The CDR3, as DNA: TGTGCCAGCAGAAAGACCAGGGGGAACACTGAAGCTTTCTTT. Its protein product is CASRKTRGNTEAFF.